Following are 27 T cell receptor beta chains from one sample sequenced in a study of blood T cell repertoires in COVID-19. TCRdb's table, derived via immunoSEQ multiplex PCR, lists solely in-frame clones and lacks some. The sample includes 180,000 or so clones, 86% of them seen just once. The sample taken for sequencing was peripheral blood. All receptors derive from a man aged 18 to 35 with acute or convalescent COVID-19.

V gene TRBV30 combines with J gene TRBJ1-1, with 7 bases that match TRBD1. This CDR3 spans 15 amino acids. CDR1 is GTSNPN and CDR2 is SVGIG in the germline V gene (reference sequence). The trim removed 2 bases at V and 3 bases at J, leaving 9 bases unmatched. The CDR3 reads CAWSTSAGGYTEAFF. CDR3 nucleotides: TGTGCCTGGAGTACTTCCGCAGGGGGGTACACTGAAGCTTTCTTT.

A few counts support this clone. The chain recombines TRBV4-1 with TRBJ1-5; D is perhaps TRBD1 (5 bases). Looked up from germline, CDR1 is MGHRA and CDR2 is YSYEKL. The CDR3 runs to 15 residues. The V end was cut by 1 base, the J end by 5 bases, with 12 bases between. The CDR3 loop is CASSQGMVGDQPQHF. The CDR3 DNA reads TGCGCCAGCAGCCAAGGGATGGTAGGGGATCAGCCCCAGCATTTT.

The chain links TRBV4-2 to TRBJ1-2; 11 bases match TRBD1. Trimming at V came to 4 bases and at J to 6 bases, leaving 4 bases not matched to a gene. Germline assignment: CDR1 LGHNA and CDR2 YNFKEQ. The CDR3 consists of 14 residues. The CDR3 sequence is CASSRTGGEDGYTF. The CDR3 DNA reads as TGTGCCAGCAGCCGGACAGGGGGCGAGGATGGCTACACCTTC.

This clone was seen more than once but under ten times. V gene TRBV4-2 combines with J gene TRBJ2-1, with TRBD2 matching 14 bases. The CDR3 is made up of 16 amino acids. Germline CDR1 is LGHNA and CDR2 is YNFKEQ. V lost 3 bases, J lost 2 bases, and 0 bases stayed unmatched. CDR3 DNA sequence: TGTGCCAGCAGCCAGGGACTAGCGGGGGCCTACAATGAGCAGTTCTTC. Translated, it gives CASSQGLAGAYNEQFF.

This clone was seen a few times. This chain links TRBV5-1 with TRBJ1-4, with D uncertain. The V gene's germline CDR1 is SGHRS and CDR2 YFSETQ. V was shortened by 2 bases and J by 2 bases, with 7 bases between the two germline ends. The CDR3 is 14 residues long. The chain's CDR3 is CASSLLETNEKLFF. The DNA of the CDR3 is TGCGCCAGCAGCTTATTGGAGACTAATGAAAAACTGTTTTTT.

J is TRBJ1-2 and V is TRBV28; 7 bases match TRBD1. Per germline, CDR1 MDHEN and CDR2 SYDVKM. CDR3 size: 13 residues. V lost 10 bases to trimming and J lost 0 bases; unmatched junction nucleotides: 5. The CDR3, as DNA: TGTGCCACCCGAGACAGGGCTAACTATGGCTACACCTTC. Its translation: CATRDRANYGYTF.

In DNA, the CDR3 is TGTGCCAGCCAGGGGACAGGGGCTTTGATGGATACGCAGTATTTT. Its protein is CASQGTGALMDTQYF. The chain links TRBV18 to TRBJ2-3; the match to TRBD1 covers 10 bases. With V trimmed by 8 bases and J by 6 bases, 11 bases remained unmatched. This CDR3 contains 15 residues. The germline CDR1 and CDR2 sequences are KGHSH and LQKENI.

This clone was found once. J is TRBJ2-2 and V is TRBV5-1, with a possible D match to TRBD1 (6 bases). The CDR3 is 15 amino acids. Per the germline V gene, CDR1 is SGHRS and CDR2 is YFSETQ. Deletions cut 2 bases from V and 2 bases from J, with 10 bases between. CDR3 coding DNA: TGCGCCAGCAGCTTTCACAGGGATAACACCGGGGAGCTGTTTTTT. Protein: CASSFHRDNTGELFF.

This clone was seen once. The chain's CDR3 is CASSPPVMDRAYEQYF. CDR3 bases: TGTGCCAGCTCACCACCCGTGATGGACAGGGCCTACGAGCAGTACTTC. The chain employs TRBV18 and TRBJ2-7; 8 nucleotides align to TRBD1. CDR1 is KGHSH and CDR2 is LQKENI in the germline V gene. After removal of 0 bases from V and 2 bases from J, the junction contained 6 bases not matched to a gene. The CDR3 covers 16 residues.

The gene calls are TRBV19 and TRBJ2-1; D not resolved. The CDR3 contains 15 residues. Trimming removed 5 bases from V and 3 bases from J, with 14 bases in between. Germline V gives CDR1 LNHDA, CDR2 SQIVND (reference sequence). The CDR3 coding sequence is TGTGCCAGTAGTCCCGACGCTGGGCTCTACAATGAGCAGTTCTTC. Translation gives CASSPDAGLYNEQFF.

Here the CDR3 reads CASSQGAGANVLTF. The CDR3 DNA reads as TGTGCCAGCAGTCAGGGTGCTGGGGCCAACGTCCTGACTTTC. This rearrangement joins TRBV2 to TRBJ2-6; D is possibly TRBD1 (5 bases). Between the trimmed V and J ends, which lost 5 bases and 2 bases, there was a span of 7 bases. The CDR3 spans 14 residues. Germline V gene sequence: CDR1 SNHLY, CDR2 FYNNEI.

V and J are TRBV7-2 and TRBJ1-2; D gene uncertain. Trimming cost V 1 base and J 2 bases, with 5 bases left between them. There are 13 residues in the CDR3. Germline V CDR1 and CDR2: SGHTA, FQGNSA. In DNA form, the CDR3 reads TGTGCCAGCAGCTTAGGCAGAAACTATGGCTACACCTTC. As protein: CASSLGRNYGYTF. Based on the CDR3 plus reference TRBV7-2 and TRBJ1-2, the full variable domain is GAGVSQSPSNKVTEKGKDVELRCDPISGHTALYWYRQSLGQGLEFLIYFQGNSAPDKSGLPSDRFSAERTGGSVSTLTIQRTQQEDSAVYLCASSLGRNYGYTFGSGTRLTVV.

The genes are TRBV5-1 and TRBJ1-5; D ambiguous. CDR1 and CDR2 (germline): SGHRS, YFSETQ. V lost 2 bases and J lost 2, with 11 bases in between. The CDR3 runs 15 residues. The CDR3 region is CASSLAPSGNQPQHF. The CDR3 bases are TGCGCCAGCAGCTTAGCCCCCTCGGGCAATCAGCCCCAGCATTTT. Supplemented by reference TRBV5-1 and TRBJ1-5, the full variable domain reads KAGVTQTPRYLIKTRGQQVTLSCSPISGHRSVSWYQQTPGQGLQFLFEYFSETQRNKGNFPGRFSGRQFSNSRSEMNVSTLELGDSALYLCASSLAPSGNQPQHFGDGTRLSIL.

The J gene is TRBJ2-5, the V gene TRBV6-5, with D maybe TRBD1 (5 bases). The CDR3 runs 14 residues. CDR1 and CDR2 (germline): MNHEY, SVGAGI. Trimming left V 4 bases short and J 0 bases short, with 9 bases between. The CDR3 DNA reads as TGTGCCAGCAGTTCCCAGGGCAACCAAGAGACCCAGTACTTC. Translation gives CASSSQGNQETQYF.

The chain recombines TRBV21-1 with TRBJ1-6; TRBD1 is taken as the D call from the table, unchecked against the DNA. TRBV21-1 is annotated as a pseudogene. This CDR3 has 22 amino acids. The CDR3 nucleotides read TGTGCCAGCAGCAAGTCTCGGGACAGGCCTTCCGGAAGGAGCTCCTATAATTCACCCCTCCACTTT. Translation: CASSKSRDRPSGRSSYNSPLHF.

The chain recombines TRBV3-1 (or the pseudogene TRBV3-2) with TRBJ2-5; TRBD2 aligns across 12 bases. The V and J ends lost 4 bases and 4 bases, in that order; junction bases with no gene match: 4. CDR3 length equals 15 residues. CDR1 is LGHDT, CDR2 YNNKEL, per germline (reference sequence). The CDR3: CASSPSGGARETQYF. The DNA for the CDR3 is TGTGCCAGCAGCCCTAGCGGGGGGGCAAGAGAGACCCAGTACTTC.

The V gene is TRBV5-4, the J gene TRBJ1-1; a possible D gene is TRBD1 (5 bases). CDR1 SGHNT and CDR2 YYREEE come from the germline V gene (reference sequence). The CDR3 sequence is 13 residues long. V was cut by 6 bases and J by 1 base, with 10 bases left in between. The CDR3 region has the DNA TGTGCCAGCACCCGGGGGGAGAACACTGAAGCTTTCTTT. Its translation is CASTRGENTEAFF.

This sequence joins TRBV7-2 and TRBJ1-5; D remains ambiguous. CDR3 length equals 13 residues. Germline V gives CDR1 SGHTA, CDR2 FQGNSA. Trimming took 3 bases from V and 3 from J, leaving 6 bases between them. The CDR3 nucleotides are TGTGCCAGCAGCTTCTTAGACAATCAGCCCCAGCATTTT. This translates into CASSFLDNQPQHF. Using reference TRBV7-2 and TRBJ1-5 for the parts outside the CDR3, the full variable domain is GAGVSQSPSNKVTEKGKDVELRCDPISGHTALYWYRQSLGQGLEFLIYFQGNSAPDKSGLPSDRFSAERTGGSVSTLTIQRTQQEDSAVYLCASSFLDNQPQHFGDGTRLSIL.

V gene TRBV24-1 combines with J gene TRBJ2-7, with D possibly being TRBD1 (5 bases). This CDR3 spans 16 amino acids. The V gene lost 8 bases and the J gene lost 3 bases, with 22 bases spanning the gap. CDR1 is KGHDR and CDR2 is SFDVKD in the germline V gene. The CDR3 DNA reads TGTGCCACCATGGATGGGGCCCGGATTACATTCTACGAGCAGTACGTC. This encodes CATMDGARITFYEQYV.

The table lists this clone with a few counts. The chain carries TRBV25-1 and TRBJ1-6; the match to TRBD1 covers 8 bases. The CDR3 sequence is 13 residues long. Per germline, CDR1 MGHDK and CDR2 SYGVNS. After removal of 11 bases from V and 7 bases from J, the junction contained 7 bases not matched to a gene. CDR3 bases: TGTGCCGCTCGGGACAGGTTCAATTCACCCCTCCACTTT. Its protein product is CAARDRFNSPLHF.

The chain carries TRBV27 and TRBJ2-7, with 8 bases that match TRBD2. After removal of 3 bases from V and 3 bases from J, the junction contained 7 bases not matched to a gene. In germline, CDR1 is MNHEY, CDR2 SMNVEV (reference sequence). CDR3 size: 15 residues. CDR3 amino acids: CASSLRGLDYYEQYF. CDR3 DNA: TGTGCCAGCAGTTTGAGGGGACTAGACTACTACGAGCAGTACTTC.

The chain recombines TRBV6-6 with TRBJ1-2, with 8 positions matching TRBD1. The V gene's germline CDR1 is MNHNY and CDR2 SVGAGI (reference sequence). The V segment lost 6 bases and the J segment 2 bases; nucleotides outside the gene matches: 5. There are 14 residues in the CDR3. The CDR3 DNA is TGTGCCAGCAGCCGACAGGGGTCGAACTATGGCTACACCTTC. Encoded protein: CASSRQGSNYGYTF.

This chain uses TRBV14 with TRBJ1-1; 8 bases match TRBD1. Germline loops: CDR1 SGHDN, CDR2 FVKESK. J lost 5 bases, V lost 5 bases, and 7 bases had no gene match. CDR3 length equals 14 residues. CDR3 residues: CASSTRGLTTEAFF. The CDR3 region has the DNA TGTGCCAGCAGCACCAGGGGGCTAACGACTGAAGCTTTCTTT.

The V call is TRBV25-1, the J call TRBJ1-1; D remains unclear. With 7 bases removed from V and 0 bases from J, the gap between germline ends came to 12 bases. The CDR3 contains 14 residues. CDR1 and CDR2 from the germline V gene are MGHDK and SYGVNS. The DNA of the CDR3 is TGTGCCAGCAATGAGGAGGGAATGAACACTGAAGCTTTCTTT. Its protein is CASNEEGMNTEAFF.

This sequence joins TRBV4-1 and TRBJ1-1, with TRBD1 identical over 10 bases. Trimming at V came to 4 bases and at J to 6 bases, leaving 11 bases not matched to a gene. CDR1 MGHRA and CDR2 YSYEKL come from the germline V gene. The CDR3 spans 16 residues. The CDR3 reads CASSLLTGTGDSEAFF. CDR3 sequence (DNA): TGCGCCAGCAGCCTTTTAACCGGGACAGGGGATTCTGAAGCTTTCTTT.

The V call is TRBV7-2, the J call TRBJ1-1; D call uncertain. CDR1 is SGHTA and CDR2 is FQGNSA in the germline V gene. V shed 3 bases and J shed 2 bases, with 10 bases lying between them. CDR3 length: 14 residues. The CDR3 sequence: CASSFQVPNTEAFF. The CDR3 DNA reads as TGTGCCAGCAGCTTTCAGGTACCAAACACTGAAGCTTTCTTT.

The chain recombines TRBV14 with TRBJ2-2, with TRBD1 matching over 7 bases. Germline V CDR1 and CDR2: SGHDN, FVKESK. Losses at the gene ends were 3 bases for V and 1 base for J; bases not matched to a gene: 8. The CDR3 runs 17 residues. The CDR3 DNA is TGTGCCAGCAGCCACCGGCCGACAGGGATGAACACCGGGGAGCTGTTTTTT. Residues: CASSHRPTGMNTGELFF.